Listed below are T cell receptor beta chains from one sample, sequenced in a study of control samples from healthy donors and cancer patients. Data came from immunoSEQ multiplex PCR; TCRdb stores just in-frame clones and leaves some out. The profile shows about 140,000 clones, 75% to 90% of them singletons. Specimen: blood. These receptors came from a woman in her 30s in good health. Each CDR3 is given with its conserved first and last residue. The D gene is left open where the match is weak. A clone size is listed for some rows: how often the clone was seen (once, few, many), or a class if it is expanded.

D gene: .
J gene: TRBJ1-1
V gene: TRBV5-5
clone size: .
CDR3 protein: CASSLDITGGRAFF
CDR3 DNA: TGTGCCAGCAGCTTGGATATCACCGGGGGGAGAGCTTTCTTT

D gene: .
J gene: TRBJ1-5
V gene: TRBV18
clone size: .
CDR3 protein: CASSPNLGNQPQHF
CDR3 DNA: TGTGCCAGCTCACCAAACCTAGGGAATCAGCCCCAGCATTTT

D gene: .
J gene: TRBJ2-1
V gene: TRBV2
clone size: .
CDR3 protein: CASSEIRSGQQFF
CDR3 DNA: TGTGCCAGCAGTGAAATCCGGTCCGGCCAGCAGTTCTTC

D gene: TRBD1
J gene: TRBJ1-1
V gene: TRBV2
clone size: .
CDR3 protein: CASSEQGADTEAFF
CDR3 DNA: TGTGCCAGCAGTGAACAGGGGGCGGACACTGAAGCTTTCTTT

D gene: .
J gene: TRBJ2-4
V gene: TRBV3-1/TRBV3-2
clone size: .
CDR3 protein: CASSQVRGDLVAKNIQYF
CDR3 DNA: TGTGCCAGCAGCCAAGTGAGAGGCGACCTGGTAGCCAAAAACATTCAGTACTTC

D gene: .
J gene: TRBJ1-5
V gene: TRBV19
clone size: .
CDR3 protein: CASSDSAYSNQPQHF
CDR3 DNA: TGTGCCAGCTCAGACAGTGCTTATAGCAATCAGCCCCAGCATTTT

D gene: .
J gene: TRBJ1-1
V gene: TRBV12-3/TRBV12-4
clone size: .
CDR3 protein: CASSLGMTEAFF
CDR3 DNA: TGTGCCAGCAGTTTAGGGATGACTGAAGCTTTCTTT

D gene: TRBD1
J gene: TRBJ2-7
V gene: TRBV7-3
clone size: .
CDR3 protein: CASSMTGAEEQYF
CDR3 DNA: TGTGCCAGCAGCATGACAGGGGCTGAAGAGCAGTACTTC

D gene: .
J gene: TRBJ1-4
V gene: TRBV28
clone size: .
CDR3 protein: CASRPTGTIATNEKLFF
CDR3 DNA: TGTGCCAGCAGGCCCACAGGGACTATCGCAACTAATGAAAAACTGTTTTTT

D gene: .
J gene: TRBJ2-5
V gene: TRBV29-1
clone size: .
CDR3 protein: CSVRSGPETQYF
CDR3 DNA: TGCAGCGTTCGGTCAGGGCCAGAGACCCAGTACTTC

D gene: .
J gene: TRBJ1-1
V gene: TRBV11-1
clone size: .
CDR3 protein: CASSIDRGTEAFF
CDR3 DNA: TGTGCCAGCAGCATAGACAGAGGCACTGAAGCTTTCTTT

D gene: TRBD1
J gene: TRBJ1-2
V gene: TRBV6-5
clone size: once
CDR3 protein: CASSYRQGSGGYTF
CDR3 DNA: TGTGCCAGCAGTTACCGACAGGGCAGTGGCGGCTACACCTTC

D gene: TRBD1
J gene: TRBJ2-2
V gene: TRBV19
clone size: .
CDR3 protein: CASSKIRQGASTGELFF
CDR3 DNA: TGTGCCAGTAGTAAGATTCGACAGGGGGCGTCCACCGGGGAGCTGTTTTTT

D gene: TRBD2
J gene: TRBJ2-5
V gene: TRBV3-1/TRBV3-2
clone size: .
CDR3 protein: CASSQGTSSGSEWETQYF
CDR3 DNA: TGTGCCAGCAGCCAAGGGACTTCTAGCGGGAGTGAGTGGGAGACCCAGTACTTC

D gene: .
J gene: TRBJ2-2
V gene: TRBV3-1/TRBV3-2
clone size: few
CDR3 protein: CASSPAPGKDSGELFF
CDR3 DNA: TGTGCCAGCAGCCCGGCCCCCGGGAAGGATAGCGGGGAGCTGTTTTTT

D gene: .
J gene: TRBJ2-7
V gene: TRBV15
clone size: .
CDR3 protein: CATSRDVVRPMGNEQYF
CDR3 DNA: TGTGCCACCAGCAGAGATGTCGTGCGGCCTATGGGGAACGAGCAGTACTTC

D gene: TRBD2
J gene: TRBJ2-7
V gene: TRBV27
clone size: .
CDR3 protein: CASSLRAGGLHEQYF
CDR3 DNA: TGTGCCAGCAGTTTGAGAGCGGGAGGGCTCCACGAGCAGTACTTC

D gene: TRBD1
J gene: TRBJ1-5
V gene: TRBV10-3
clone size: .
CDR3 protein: CAIRATGDSNQPQHF
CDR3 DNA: TGTGCCATCAGGGCGACAGGGGATAGCAATCAGCCCCAGCATTTT

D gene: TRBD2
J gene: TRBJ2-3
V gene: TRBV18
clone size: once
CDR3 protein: CASSPLTSGDTQYF
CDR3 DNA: TGTGCCAGCTCACCACTGACTAGCGGAGATACGCAGTATTTT

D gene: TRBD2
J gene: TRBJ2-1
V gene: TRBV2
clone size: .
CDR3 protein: CASSPGTSGPEQFF
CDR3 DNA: TGTGCCAGCAGCCCCGGGACTAGCGGACCCGAGCAGTTCTTC

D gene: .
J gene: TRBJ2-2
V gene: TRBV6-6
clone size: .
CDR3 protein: CASSPRTGTGELFF
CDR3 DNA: TGTGCCAGCAGTCCCCGGACGGGGACCGGGGAGCTGTTTTTT

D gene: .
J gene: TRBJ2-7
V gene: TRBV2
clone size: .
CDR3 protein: CASSEAQRTYEQYF
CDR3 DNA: TGTGCCAGCAGTGAAGCGCAAAGGACCTACGAGCAGTACTTC

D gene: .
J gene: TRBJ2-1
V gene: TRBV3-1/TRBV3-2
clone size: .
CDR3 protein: CASQARGSYNEQFF
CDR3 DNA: TGTGCCAGCCAGGCTAGGGGCTCCTACAATGAGCAGTTCTTC

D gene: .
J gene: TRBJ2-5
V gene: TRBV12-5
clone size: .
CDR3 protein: CASGETQYF
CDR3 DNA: TGTGCTAGTGGCGAGACCCAGTACTTC

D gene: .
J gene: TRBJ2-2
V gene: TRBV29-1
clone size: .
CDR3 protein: CSVAPVSAGELFF
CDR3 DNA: TGCAGCGTTGCCCCCGTTTCGGCCGGGGAGCTGTTTTTT

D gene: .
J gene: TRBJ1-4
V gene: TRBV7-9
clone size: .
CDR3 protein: CAVSSRVNEKLFF
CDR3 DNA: TGTGCCGTTAGTTCGCGCGTTAATGAAAAACTGTTTTTT

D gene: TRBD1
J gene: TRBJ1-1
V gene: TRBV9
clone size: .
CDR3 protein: CASSRQGRAEAFF
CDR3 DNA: TGTGCCAGCAGCAGACAGGGACGGGCTGAAGCTTTCTTT

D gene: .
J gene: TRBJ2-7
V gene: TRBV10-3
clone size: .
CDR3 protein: CAISGASYEQYF
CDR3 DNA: TGTGCCATCAGTGGGGCATCCTACGAGCAGTACTTC

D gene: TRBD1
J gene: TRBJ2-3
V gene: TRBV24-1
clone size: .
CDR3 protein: CATSDFRGLRAGETDTQYF
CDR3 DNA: TGTGCCACCAGTGATTTCAGGGGGTTAAGGGCAGGCGAGACAGATACGCAGTATTTT

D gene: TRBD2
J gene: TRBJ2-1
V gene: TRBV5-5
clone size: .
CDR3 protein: CASSPILAGTYNEQFF
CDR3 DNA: TGTGCCAGCAGCCCGATACTAGCGGGAACGTACAATGAGCAGTTCTTC

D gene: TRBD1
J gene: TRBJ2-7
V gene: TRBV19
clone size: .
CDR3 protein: CASSMGHRDRGYEQYF
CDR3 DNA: TGTGCCAGTAGTATGGGTCACCGGGACAGGGGGTACGAGCAGTACTTC

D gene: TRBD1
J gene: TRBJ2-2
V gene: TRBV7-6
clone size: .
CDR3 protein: CASSLRDRVPGELFF
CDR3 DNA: TGTGCCAGCAGCCTCCGGGACAGGGTCCCCGGGGAGCTGTTTTTT

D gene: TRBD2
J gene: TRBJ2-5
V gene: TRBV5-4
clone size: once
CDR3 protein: CASSPAAGVVETQYF
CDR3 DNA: TGTGCCAGCAGCCCGGCTGCGGGAGTGGTAGAGACCCAGTACTTC

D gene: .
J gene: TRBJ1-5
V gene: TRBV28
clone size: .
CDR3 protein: CATLTGGNQPQHF
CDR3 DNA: TGTGCCACTCTGACAGGCGGCAATCAGCCCCAGCATTTT

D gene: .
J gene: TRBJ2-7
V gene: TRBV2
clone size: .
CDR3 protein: CAQERDQTYEQYF
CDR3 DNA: TGTGCCCAAGAACGGGACCAGACCTACGAGCAGTACTTC

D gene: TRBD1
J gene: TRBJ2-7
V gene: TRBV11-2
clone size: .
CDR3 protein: CASSFSGDSYEQYF
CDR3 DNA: TGTGCCAGCAGCTTTTCCGGGGACAGCTACGAGCAGTACTTC

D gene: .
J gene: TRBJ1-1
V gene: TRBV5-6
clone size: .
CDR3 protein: CASSFLRGSTEAFF
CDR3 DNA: TGTGCCAGCAGCTTTTTGAGGGGTTCCACTGAAGCTTTCTTT

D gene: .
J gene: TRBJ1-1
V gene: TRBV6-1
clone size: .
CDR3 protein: CASSELPGVNTEAFF
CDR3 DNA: TGTGCCAGCAGTGAATTGCCAGGGGTGAACACTGAAGCTTTCTTT

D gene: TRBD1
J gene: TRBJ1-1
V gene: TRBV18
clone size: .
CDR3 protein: CASSPGQADREAFF
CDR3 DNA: TGTGCCAGCTCACCTGGACAGGCCGACAGAGAAGCTTTCTTT

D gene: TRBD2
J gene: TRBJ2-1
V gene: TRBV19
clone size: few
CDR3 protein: CASSISSGRANSYNEQFF
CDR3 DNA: TGTGCCAGTAGTATCTCTAGCGGGAGGGCCAACTCCTACAATGAGCAGTTCTTC

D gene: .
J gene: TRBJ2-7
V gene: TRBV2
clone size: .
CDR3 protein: CASSEHQKDEQYF
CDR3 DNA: TGTGCCAGCAGTGAACATCAAAAAGACGAGCAGTACTTC

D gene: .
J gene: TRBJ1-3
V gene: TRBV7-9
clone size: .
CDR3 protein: CASSLNRASGNTIYF
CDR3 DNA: TGTGCCAGCAGCCTAAACAGGGCCTCTGGAAACACCATATATTTT